This entry lists 22 T cell receptor beta chains sequenced from one sample in a study of Ad26.COV2.S vaccination and SARS-CoV-2 variants. The treatment: around 19 received Ad26.COV2.S at low or high dose, single or two shots; roughly five received placebo; per-sample allocation not given. Sample collection was performed on day 63 after the first vaccine or placebo injection. The repertoire was sequenced with immunoSEQ multiplex PCR; TCRdb's copy has only in-frame clones and lacks some. Found here are about 370,000 clones, around nine tenths of them singletons; the top ten hold approximately 3.7%. The sequences come from peripheral blood, collected in a trial of Ad26.COV2.S vaccine versus placebo. The receptors stem from a person aged 18-60 years who received the Ad26.COV2.S COVID-19 vaccine or a placebo.

J is TRBJ2-3 and V is TRBV27; D gene unclear. The CDR3 sequence is 16 residues long. V lost 4 bases to trimming and J lost 2 bases, with 16 bases between them. Germline CDR1 is MNHEY and CDR2 is SMNVEV (reference sequence). CDR3 sequence (DNA): TGTGCCAGCAGTTCATTGACTGGGGAAGCCACAGATACGCAGTATTTT. Encoded protein: CASSSLTGEATDTQYF.

The J gene is TRBJ2-1, the V gene TRBV14; D is ambiguous. Trimming stripped 1 base from V and 9 bases from J, with 4 bases between. CDR1 and CDR2 from the germline V gene are SGHDN and FVKESK. CDR3 length: 11 amino acids. DNA of the CDR3: TGTGCCAGCAGCCAAGGGGCTGAGCAGTTCTTC. This sequence encodes CASSQGAEQFF.

The table lists this clone with a count of one. As DNA, the CDR3 is TGTGCCAGCAGCTTAGGGGACAGGGGGCGAGGTCAGCCCCAGCATTTT. Encoded protein: CASSLGDRGRGQPQHF. The chain couples TRBV7-9 to TRBJ1-5; 12 bases map to TRBD1. Trimming cost V 1 base and J 6 bases; bases outside gene matches: 4. CDR3 length equals 16 residues. CDR1 is SEHNR and CDR2 is FQNEAQ in the germline V gene (reference sequence).

The V and J genes are TRBV5-1 and TRBJ1-4; D may be TRBD1 (6 bases). Trimming cost V 2 bases and J 4 bases, with 9 bases left between them. The germline V gene has CDR1 SGHRS and CDR2 YFSETQ. This CDR3 has 14 amino acids. Here the CDR3 DNA reads TGCGCCAGCAGCTTAACAGGGTTTAATGAAAAACTGTTTTTT. Translating it yields CASSLTGFNEKLFF.

In its sample, this clone was seen once. The V call is TRBV7-2, the J call TRBJ2-5; the match to TRBD1 covers 8 bases. This CDR3 has 15 amino acids. CDR1 SGHTA and CDR2 FQGNSA come from the germline V gene. Germline trimming cut 3 bases from V and 4 bases from J; bases unmatched to any gene: 7. The CDR3 is CASSLDRDLRETQYF. CDR3 sequence (DNA): TGTGCCAGCAGCTTGGACAGGGACCTCCGAGAGACCCAGTACTTC.

The chain uses TRBV2 and TRBJ2-5; D gene ambiguous. The CDR3 is 13 residues long. V dropped 7 bases and J dropped 1 base, with 10 bases sitting between them. Germline CDR1 and CDR2: SNHLY and FYNNEI. The DNA for the CDR3 is TGTGCCAGCAAGGACCTGTTCCAAGAGACCCAGTACTTC. Translation: CASKDLFQETQYF.

This chain joins TRBV6-2 or TRBV6-3 and TRBJ2-2; 7 bases line up with TRBD1. This CDR3 spans 15 amino acids. Germline-derived CDR1 and CDR2 are MNHEY and SVGEGT. J gave up 4 bases and V 5 bases, and 7 bases lay outside the gene matches. CDR3 sequence reads: CASSDRQGTTGELFF. CDR3 in DNA: TGTGCCAGCAGTGATCGACAGGGCACCACCGGGGAGCTGTTTTTT.

The rearrangement joins TRBV6-6 to TRBJ2-1, with 8 bases matching TRBD2. CDR1 is MNHNY, CDR2 SVGAGI, per germline (reference sequence). The CDR3 has 16 amino acids. The V segment lost 7 bases and the J segment 5 bases; nucleotides outside the gene matches: 13. The CDR3 here is CASTRTIAGGDNEQFF. DNA of the CDR3: TGTGCCAGCACCCGAACTATTGCGGGGGGTGACAATGAGCAGTTCTTC.

This chain uses TRBV2 with TRBJ1-4, with a weak D call TRBD1 (6 bases). Germline CDR1 SNHLY, CDR2 FYNNEI. V was pared by 3 bases and J by 3 bases, with 11 bases between. The CDR3 has 15 amino acids. The CDR3 region has the DNA TGTGCCAGCAGTGAGCAGGGGTTGGCTAATGAAAAACTGTTTTTT. Translated, it gives CASSEQGLANEKLFF.

This rearrangement joins TRBV5-8 to TRBJ2-3, with a possible D match to TRBD1 (5 bases). V lost 4 bases and J lost 6, with 9 bases in between. CDR1 is SGHTS and CDR2 is YDEGEE in the germline V gene. The CDR3 loop spans 12 amino acids. The CDR3 loop is CASSVTEDTQYF. DNA for the CDR3: TGTGCCAGCAGCGTGACAGAGGATACGCAGTATTTT. Using reference TRBV5-8 and TRBJ2-3 for the parts outside the CDR3, the full variable domain is EAGVTQSPTHLIKTRGQQATLRCSPISGHTSVYWYQQALGLGLQFLLWYDEGEERNRGNFPPRFSGRQFPNYSSELNVNALELEDSALYLCASSVTEDTQYFGPGTRLTVL.

This clone appeared once. The CDR3 spells CASAPTSGTYEQYF. CDR3 in DNA: TGCGCCAGCGCGCCGACTAGCGGAACCTACGAGCAGTACTTC. The chain is built from TRBV5-1 and TRBJ2-7, with TRBD2 matching over 9 bases. This CDR3 is 14 amino acids long. Germline V lookup: CDR1 SGHRS, CDR2 YFSETQ. Trimming cost V 7 bases and J 2 bases; bases outside gene matches: 7.

In its sample, this clone was seen once. The J gene is TRBJ1-2, the V gene TRBV10-3; maybe TRBD1 (5 bases). Germline lookup yields CDR1 ENHRY and CDR2 SYGVKD. V was trimmed by 5 bases and J by 7 bases, leaving 11 bases between them. CDR3 size: 12 residues. The CDR3 nucleotides read TGTGCCATCAGTAAGGACACGAGTGGCTACACCTTC. Its translation is CAISKDTSGYTF.

This clone was counted once. The chain uses TRBV11-2 and TRBJ2-7, with 8 positions matching TRBD2. V shed 6 bases, J shed 4 bases, and the junction held 5 bases outside the gene matches. The CDR3 is 13 amino acids. The germline gives CDR1 SGHAT, CDR2 FQNNGV. The CDR3 coding sequence is TGTGCCAGCAGTGGACTAGCCCATTACGAGCAGTACTTC. Amino acid sequence: CASSGLAHYEQYF.

The chain couples TRBV5-1 to TRBJ2-2; D ambiguous. Germline V gene sequence: CDR1 SGHRS, CDR2 YFSETQ. The CDR3 loop spans 16 amino acids. The V end lost 1 base, the J end lost 3 bases, and 13 bases lay between the germline ends. CDR3 DNA sequence: TGCGCCAGCAGCTTGAGGCTCCGACCGGACACCGGGGAGCTGTTTTTT. This encodes CASSLRLRPDTGELFF.

The genes are TRBV7-6 and TRBJ2-5; D is perhaps TRBD2 (5 bases). Trimming removed 6 bases at V and 3 bases at J, with 17 bases between. The CDR3 consists of 15 residues. CDR1 and CDR2 (germline): SGHVS, FNYEAQ. The CDR3 region is CASRPLWESKETQYF. In DNA, the CDR3 is TGTGCCAGCAGACCCCTTTGGGAGTCCAAAGAGACCCAGTACTTC.

The table lists this clone with a count of one. The V and J genes are TRBV11-2 and TRBJ2-1, with D perhaps matching TRBD2 (5 bases). The CDR3 totals 15 residues. The V end lost 1 base, the J end lost 7 bases, and 14 bases lay between the germline ends. Per the germline V gene, CDR1 is SGHAT and CDR2 is FQNNGV. CDR3 nucleotide sequence: TGTGCCAGCAGCTTAGGTGGAGGAATAGAAAATGAGCAGTTCTTC. Translation: CASSLGGGIENEQFF.

The chain carries TRBV19 and TRBJ2-1; tentative D call: TRBD1 (5 bases). The germline V gene encodes CDR1 LNHDA and CDR2 SQIVND (reference sequence). The CDR3 runs 14 residues. V was clipped by 8 bases and J by 4 bases, with 15 bases between them. The CDR3 is CASSQGSRYNEQFF. CDR3 sequence (DNA): TGTGCCAGTTCGCAGGGCAGCCGTTACAATGAGCAGTTCTTC.

V gene TRBV19 combines with J gene TRBJ1-1; a weak D match, TRBD1 (5 bases). Trimming shortened V by 3 bases and J by 1 base, and 12 bases separated the two germline ends. This CDR3 contains 15 residues. CDR1 and CDR2 (germline): LNHDA, SQIVND (reference sequence). The CDR3 here is CASSMSHRTNTEAFF. As DNA, the CDR3 is TGTGCCAGTAGTATGTCACACAGGACGAACACTGAAGCTTTCTTT.

The chain recombines TRBV6-2 or TRBV6-3 with TRBJ1-2; D is unclear. The ends were cut back, 2 bases at V and 4 bases at J, with 11 bases in the middle. The germline gives CDR1 MNHEY, CDR2 SVGEGT. The CDR3 contains 14 residues. CDR3 nucleotides: TGTGCCAGCAGTTACCAAGGGTTCGGCTATGGCTACACCTTC. As protein: CASSYQGFGYGYTF.

This clone was found once. This CDR3 is also generated by other DNA sequences in the sample. The chain carries TRBV5-4 and TRBJ1-1; D unclear. CDR1 and CDR2 (germline): SGHNT, YYREEE (reference sequence). The ends were cut back, 0 bases at V and 8 bases at J, with 5 bases in the middle. CDR3 length equals 11 residues. CDR3 region: CASSLGLEAFF. In nucleotides, the CDR3 is TGTGCCAGCAGCTTGGGGTTAGAAGCTTTCTTT.

This rearrangement joins TRBV9 to TRBJ2-1; D uncertain. The CDR3 covers 15 residues. Trimming removed 4 bases from V and 0 bases from J, with 11 bases in between. CDR1 and CDR2 (germline): SGDLS, YYNGEE. In DNA form, the CDR3 reads TGTGCCAGCAGCCCGCGACTGTCCTCCTACAATGAGCAGTTCTTC. Protein product: CASSPRLSSYNEQFF.

The chain has TRBV15 and TRBJ2-3; 8 bases line up with TRBD2. This CDR3 is 15 amino acids long. Looked up from germline, CDR1 is LNHNV and CDR2 is YYDKDF (reference sequence). The junction had 9 bases not matched to a gene; V was cut back by 4 bases and J by 6 bases. CDR3 DNA sequence: TGTGCCACCAGCAACCCCGGGGGGGCCAGGGATACGCAGTATTTT. This gives the protein CATSNPGGARDTQYF.